This T cell receptor beta chain was sequenced in a study of blood T cell repertoires in COVID-19. Overall study context: Italy, Spain and the United States were the sources of the convalescent and acute COVID-19 samples. Nucleic acid was either cDNA or gDNA, and it came from T cells, B-cell-depleted T cells, or PBMCs.

In the authors' methods: Amplification with reference gene primers provided the estimates of nucleated cell counts. Here immunoSEQ multiplex PCR was the method, and the copy in TCRdb shows in-frame clones only, minus some. V, J and clone size are those of that table, while D and trimming were read from the DNA. The sample has approximately 300,000 clones, approximately 82% seen once. The specimen sequenced was peripheral blood. The TCR originated in a woman aged 50 to 60 with acute or convalescent COVID-19.

Here the CDR3 DNA reads TGTGCCTGGAGCCCAGGGCGGGGGCCCCAAGAGACCCAGTACTTC. It codes for CAWSPGRGPQETQYF. The chain recombines TRBV30 with TRBJ2-5, with D possibly TRBD2 on 7 matching bases. Trimming took 3 bases from V and 1 from J, leaving 15 bases between them. Germline CDR1 reads GTSNPN; CDR2 reads SVGIG (reference sequence). The CDR3 length is 15 residues.